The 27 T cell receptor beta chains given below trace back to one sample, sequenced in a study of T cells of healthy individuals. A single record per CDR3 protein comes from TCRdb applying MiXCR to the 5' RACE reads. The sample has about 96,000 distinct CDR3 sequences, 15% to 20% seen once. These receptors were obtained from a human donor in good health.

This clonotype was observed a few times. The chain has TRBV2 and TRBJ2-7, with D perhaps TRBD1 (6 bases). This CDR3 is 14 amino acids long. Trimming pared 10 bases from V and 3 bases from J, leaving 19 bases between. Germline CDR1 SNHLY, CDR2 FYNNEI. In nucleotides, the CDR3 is TGTGCCACCCTGGGGGCACAGAGGAGCTACGAGCAGTACTTC. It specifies CATLGAQRSYEQYF. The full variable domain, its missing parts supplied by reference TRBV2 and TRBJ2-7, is EPEVTQTPSHQVTQMGQEVILRCVPISNHLYFYWYRQILGQKVEFLVSFYNNEISEKSEIFDDQFSVERPDGSNFTLKIRSTKLEDSAMYFCATLGAQRSYEQYFGPGTRLTVT.

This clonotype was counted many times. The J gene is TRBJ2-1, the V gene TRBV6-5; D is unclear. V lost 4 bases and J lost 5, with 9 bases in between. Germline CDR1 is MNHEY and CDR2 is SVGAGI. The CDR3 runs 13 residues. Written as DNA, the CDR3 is TGTGCCAGCAGTTTATATCGGGACAATGAGCAGTTCTTC. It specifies CASSLYRDNEQFF.

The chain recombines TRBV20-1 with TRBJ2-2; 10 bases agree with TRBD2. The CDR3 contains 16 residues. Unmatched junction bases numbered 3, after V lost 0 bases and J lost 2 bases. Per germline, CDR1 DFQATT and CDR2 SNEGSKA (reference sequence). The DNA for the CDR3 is TGCAGTGCTAGAGATGGACTAGCGGTTAACACCGGGGAGCTGTTTTTT. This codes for CSARDGLAVNTGELFF.

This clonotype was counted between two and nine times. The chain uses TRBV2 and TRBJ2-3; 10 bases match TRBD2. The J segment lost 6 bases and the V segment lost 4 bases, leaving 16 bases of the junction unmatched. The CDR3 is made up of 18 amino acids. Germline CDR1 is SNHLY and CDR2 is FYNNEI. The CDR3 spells CASSASTILAGNSDTQYF. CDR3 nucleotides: TGTGCCAGCAGTGCGTCCACTATACTAGCGGGAAACTCGGATACGCAGTATTTT.

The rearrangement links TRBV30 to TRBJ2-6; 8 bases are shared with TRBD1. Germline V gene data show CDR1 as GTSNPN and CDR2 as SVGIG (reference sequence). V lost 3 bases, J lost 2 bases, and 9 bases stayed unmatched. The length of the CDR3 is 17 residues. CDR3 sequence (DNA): TGTGCCTGGAGGTACCGGGACAGGCAGACTGGGGCCAACGTCCTGACTTTC. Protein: CAWRYRDRQTGANVLTF.

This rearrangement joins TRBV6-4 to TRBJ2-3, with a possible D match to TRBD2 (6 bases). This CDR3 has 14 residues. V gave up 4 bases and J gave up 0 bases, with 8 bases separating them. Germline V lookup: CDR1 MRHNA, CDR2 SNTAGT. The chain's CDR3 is CASSVGGSTDTQYF. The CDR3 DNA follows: TGTGCCAGCAGTGTGGGGGGTAGCACAGATACGCAGTATTTT.

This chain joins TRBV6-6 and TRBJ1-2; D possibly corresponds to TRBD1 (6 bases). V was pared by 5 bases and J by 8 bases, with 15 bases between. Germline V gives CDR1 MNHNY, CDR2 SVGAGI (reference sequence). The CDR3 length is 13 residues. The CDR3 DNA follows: TGTGCCAGCAGTCCGGACAGCCGAGGGGGCTACACCTTC. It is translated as CASSPDSRGGYTF.

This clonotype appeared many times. Here the CDR3 reads CASMPRTATGELFF. CDR3 nucleotides: TGTGCCAGTATGCCGCGGACGGCCACCGGGGAGCTGTTTTTT. J is TRBJ2-2 and V is TRBV19, with D hard to call. The V and J ends lost 7 bases and 4 bases respectively, with 13 bases between them. This CDR3 region has 14 residues. Germline lookup yields CDR1 LNHDA and CDR2 SQIVND (reference sequence).

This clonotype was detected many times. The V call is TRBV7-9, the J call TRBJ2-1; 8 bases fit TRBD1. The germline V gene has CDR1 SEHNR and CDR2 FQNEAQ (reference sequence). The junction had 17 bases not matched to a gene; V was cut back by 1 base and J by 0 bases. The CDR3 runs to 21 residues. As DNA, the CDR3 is TGTGCCAGCAGCTTAGTCGGGTTGAGGACAGGGATATCAGACTCCTACAATGAGCAGTTCTTC. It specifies CASSLVGLRTGISDSYNEQFF.

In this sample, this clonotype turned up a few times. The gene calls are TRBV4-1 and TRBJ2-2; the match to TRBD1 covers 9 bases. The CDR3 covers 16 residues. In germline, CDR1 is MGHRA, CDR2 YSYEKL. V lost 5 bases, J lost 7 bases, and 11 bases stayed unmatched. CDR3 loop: CASSGPRDRAVGELFF. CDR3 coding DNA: TGCGCCAGCAGCGGACCCCGGGACAGGGCTGTCGGGGAGCTGTTTTTT.

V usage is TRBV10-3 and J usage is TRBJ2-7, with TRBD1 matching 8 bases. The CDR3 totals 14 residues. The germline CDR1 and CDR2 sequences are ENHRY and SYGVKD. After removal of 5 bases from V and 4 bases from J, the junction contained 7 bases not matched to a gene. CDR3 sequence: CAISSPDRVYEQYF. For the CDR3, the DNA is TGTGCCATCAGTAGCCCGGACAGGGTTTACGAGCAGTACTTC.

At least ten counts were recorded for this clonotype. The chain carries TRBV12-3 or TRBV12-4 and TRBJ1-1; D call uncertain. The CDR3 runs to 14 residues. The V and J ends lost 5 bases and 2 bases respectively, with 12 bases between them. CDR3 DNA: TGTGCCAGCAGTCGCCGCGTTCGTAACACTGAAGCTTTCTTT. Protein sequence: CASSRRVRNTEAFF.

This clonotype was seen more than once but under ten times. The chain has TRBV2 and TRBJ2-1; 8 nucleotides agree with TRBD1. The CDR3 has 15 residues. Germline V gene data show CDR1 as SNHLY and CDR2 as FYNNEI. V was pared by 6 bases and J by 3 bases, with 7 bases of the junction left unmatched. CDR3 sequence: CASRDRDRFYNEQFF. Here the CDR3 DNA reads TGTGCCAGCAGGGACCGGGACAGGTTCTACAATGAGCAGTTCTTC. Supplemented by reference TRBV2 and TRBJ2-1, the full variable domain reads EPEVTQTPSHQVTQMGQEVILRCVPISNHLYFYWYRQILGQKVEFLVSFYNNEISEKSEIFDDQFSVERPDGSNFTLKIRSTKLEDSAMYFCASRDRDRFYNEQFFGPGTRLTVL.

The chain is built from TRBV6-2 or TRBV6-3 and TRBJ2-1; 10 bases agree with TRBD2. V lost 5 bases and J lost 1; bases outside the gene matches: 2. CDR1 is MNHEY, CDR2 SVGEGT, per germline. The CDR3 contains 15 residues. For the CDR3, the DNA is TGTGCCAGCAGTCCTAGCGGGAGTTCCTACAATGAGCAGTTCTTC. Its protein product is CASSPSGSSYNEQFF.

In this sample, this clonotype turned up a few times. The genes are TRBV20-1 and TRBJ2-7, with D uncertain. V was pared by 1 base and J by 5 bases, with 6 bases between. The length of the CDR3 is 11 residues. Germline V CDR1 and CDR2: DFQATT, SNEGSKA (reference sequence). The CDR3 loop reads CSARGYNEQYF. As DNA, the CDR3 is TGCAGTGCTAGAGGCTATAACGAGCAGTACTTC.

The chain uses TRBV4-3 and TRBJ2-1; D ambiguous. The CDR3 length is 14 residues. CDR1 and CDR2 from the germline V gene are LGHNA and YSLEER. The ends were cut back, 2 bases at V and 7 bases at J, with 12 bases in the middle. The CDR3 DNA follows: TGCGCCAGCAGCCAACCCTCCCGAGGAAATGAGCAGTTCTTC. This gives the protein CASSQPSRGNEQFF.

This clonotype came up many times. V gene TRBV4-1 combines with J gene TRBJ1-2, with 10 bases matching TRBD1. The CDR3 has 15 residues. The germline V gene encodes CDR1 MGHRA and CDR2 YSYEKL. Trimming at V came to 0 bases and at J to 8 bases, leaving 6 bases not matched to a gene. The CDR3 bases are TGCGCCAGCAGCCAAGATGACGGGACAGGGGACGGCTACACCTTC. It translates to CASSQDDGTGDGYTF.

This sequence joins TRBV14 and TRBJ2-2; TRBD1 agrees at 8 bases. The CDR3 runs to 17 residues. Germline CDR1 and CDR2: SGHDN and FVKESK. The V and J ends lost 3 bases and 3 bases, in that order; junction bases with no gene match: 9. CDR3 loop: CASSHVRDRIYTGELFF. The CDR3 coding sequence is TGTGCCAGCAGCCACGTCCGGGACAGGATATACACCGGGGAGCTGTTTTTT.

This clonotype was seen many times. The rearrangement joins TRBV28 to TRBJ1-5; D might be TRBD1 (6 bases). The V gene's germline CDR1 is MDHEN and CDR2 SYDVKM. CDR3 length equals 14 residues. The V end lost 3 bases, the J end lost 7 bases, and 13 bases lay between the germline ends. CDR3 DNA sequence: TGTGCCAGCAGTTTGGGGGGGCTAGGACAGCCCCAGCATTTT. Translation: CASSLGGLGQPQHF.

CDR3 nucleotides: TGTGCCAGCAGCTTACGGACAGGGGTTGATAGCACAGATACGCAGTATTTT. Translating gives CASSLRTGVDSTDTQYF. The chain is built from TRBV7-2 and TRBJ2-3; 9 nucleotides agree with TRBD1. The CDR3 is 17 residues long. V lost 2 bases and J lost 0; bases outside the gene matches: 6. CDR1 is SGHTA and CDR2 is FQGNSA in the germline V gene. The variable domain in full, with the rest retrieved from reference TRBV7-2 and TRBJ2-3, is GAGVSQSPSNKVTEKGKDVELRCDPISGHTALYWYRQSLGQGLEFLIYFQGNSAPDKSGLPSDRFSAERTGGSVSTLTIQRTQQEDSAVYLCASSLRTGVDSTDTQYFGPGTRLTVL.

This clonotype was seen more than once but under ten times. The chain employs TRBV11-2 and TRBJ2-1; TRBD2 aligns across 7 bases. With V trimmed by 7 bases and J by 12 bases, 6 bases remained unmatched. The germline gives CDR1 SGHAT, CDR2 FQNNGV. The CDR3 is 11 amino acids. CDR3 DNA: TGTGCCAGCAAGTTAACGGGAGGGCAGTTCTTC. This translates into CASKLTGGQFF.

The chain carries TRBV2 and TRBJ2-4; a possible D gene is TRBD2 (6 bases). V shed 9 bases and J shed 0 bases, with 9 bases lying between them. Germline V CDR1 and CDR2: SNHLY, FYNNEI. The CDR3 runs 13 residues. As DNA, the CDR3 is TGTGCCAGGGAGGGCCTAGCCAAAAACATTCAGTACTTC. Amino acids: CAREGLAKNIQYF.

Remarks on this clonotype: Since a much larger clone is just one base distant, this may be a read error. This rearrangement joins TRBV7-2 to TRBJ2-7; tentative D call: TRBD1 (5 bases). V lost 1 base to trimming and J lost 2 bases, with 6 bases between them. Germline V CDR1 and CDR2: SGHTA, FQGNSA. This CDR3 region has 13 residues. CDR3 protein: CASSLGTPYEQYF. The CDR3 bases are TGTGCCAGCAGCTTAGGGACACCCTACGAGCAGTACTTC. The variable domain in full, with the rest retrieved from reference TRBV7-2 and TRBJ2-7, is GAGVSQSPSNKVTEKGKDVELRCDPISGHTALYWYRQSLGQGLEFLIYFQGNSAPDKSGLPSDRFSAERTGGSVSTLTIQRTQQEDSAVYLCASSLGTPYEQYFGPGTRLTVT.

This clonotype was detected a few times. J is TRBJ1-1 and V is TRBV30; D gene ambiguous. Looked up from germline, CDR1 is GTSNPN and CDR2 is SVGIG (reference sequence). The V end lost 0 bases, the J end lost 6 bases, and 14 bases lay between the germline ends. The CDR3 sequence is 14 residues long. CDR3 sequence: CAWSVWGGIAEAFF. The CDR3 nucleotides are TGTGCCTGGAGTGTCTGGGGAGGGATTGCTGAAGCTTTCTTT.

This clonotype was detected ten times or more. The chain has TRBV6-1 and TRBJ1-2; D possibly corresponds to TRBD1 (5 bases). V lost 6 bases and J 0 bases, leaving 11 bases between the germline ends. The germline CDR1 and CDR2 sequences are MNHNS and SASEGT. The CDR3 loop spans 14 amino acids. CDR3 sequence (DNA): TGTGCCAGCAGCCAAGGGACGGCTAACTATGGCTACACCTTC. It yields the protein CASSQGTANYGYTF.

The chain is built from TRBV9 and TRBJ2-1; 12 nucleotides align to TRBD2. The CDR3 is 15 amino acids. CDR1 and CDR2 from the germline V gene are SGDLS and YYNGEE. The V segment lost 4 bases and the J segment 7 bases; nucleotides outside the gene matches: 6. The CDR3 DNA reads TGTGCCAGCAGCTCCCGACTAGCGGGGGATAATGAGCAGTTCTTC. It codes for CASSSRLAGDNEQFF.

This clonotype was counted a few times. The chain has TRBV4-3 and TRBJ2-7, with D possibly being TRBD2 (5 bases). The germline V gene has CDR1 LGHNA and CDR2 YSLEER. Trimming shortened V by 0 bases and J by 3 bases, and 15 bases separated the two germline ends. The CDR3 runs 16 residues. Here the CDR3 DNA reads TGCGCCAGCAGCCAAGAGTGGGCTAGCAGGAGCTACGAGCAGTACTTC. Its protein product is CASSQEWASRSYEQYF.